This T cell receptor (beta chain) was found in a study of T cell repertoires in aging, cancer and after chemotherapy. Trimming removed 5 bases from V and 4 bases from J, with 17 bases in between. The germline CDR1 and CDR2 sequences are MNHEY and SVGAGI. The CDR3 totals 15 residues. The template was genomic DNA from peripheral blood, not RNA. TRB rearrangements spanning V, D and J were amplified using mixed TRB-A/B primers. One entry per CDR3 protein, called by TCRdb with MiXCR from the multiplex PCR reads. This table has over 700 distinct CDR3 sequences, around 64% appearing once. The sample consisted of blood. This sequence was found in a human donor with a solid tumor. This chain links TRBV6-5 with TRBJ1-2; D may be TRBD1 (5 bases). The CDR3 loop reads CASSESGASLYGYTF. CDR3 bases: TGTGCCAGCAGTGAAAGTGGGGCCTCACTCTATGGCTACACCTTC.